This T cell receptor (beta chain) comes out of a study of Ad26.COV2.S vaccination and SARS-CoV-2 variants. For the study at large: Ad26.COV2.S shots went into the muscle once or twice, 56 days apart. Study results and caveats: People who got the vaccine had more spike-specific TCR breadth than people who got placebo. Substantial response breadth was reportedly seen for spike-specific CD8+ and CD4+ T cells after vaccination. Breadth of non-spike TCRs did not differ between vaccinees and placebo recipients.

Clones were read by immunoSEQ multiplex PCR, and TCRdb kept only the in-frame ones, dropping some. The sample has around 240,000 clones; over 75% are singletons. The CDR3 totals 13 residues. Deletions cut 2 bases from V and 4 bases from J, with 9 bases between. The germline gives CDR1 GTSNPN, CDR2 SVGIG (reference sequence). Treatment in this sample: 15 to 20 received Ad26.COV2.S at low or high dose, single or two shots; about 5 received placebo; per-sample allocation not given. The investigators took samples on day 63 after the first vaccine or placebo injection. With respect to this clone: As yet, its antigen is unknown.

This specimen was peripheral blood, taken in a trial of Ad26.COV2.S vaccine versus placebo. The source is a person aged 18-60 years who received the Ad26.COV2.S COVID-19 vaccine or a placebo. V gene TRBV30 combines with J gene TRBJ1-5; D not certain. This chain's CDR3 is CAWSYPPNQPQHF. The CDR3 bases are TGTGCCTGGAGTTACCCCCCGAATCAGCCCCAGCATTTT.